The 6 T cell receptor beta chains reported below all come from one sample, sequenced in a study of blood T cell repertoires in COVID-19. The repertoire was sequenced with immunoSEQ multiplex PCR; TCRdb's copy has only in-frame clones and lacks some. Of roughly 410,000 clones in the sample, 87% were seen once. The sample consisted of peripheral blood. All receptors derive from a woman between 55 and 75 years old with COVID-19, enrolled during active disease.

With regard to this clone: This specimen includes other DNA sequences encoding the same CDR3. The genes are TRBV5-1 and TRBJ1-4; TRBD1 matches 10 bases. CDR1 and CDR2 (germline): SGHRS, YFSETQ. With V trimmed by 4 bases and J by 11 bases, 8 bases remained unmatched. The CDR3 is 14 residues long. This CDR3 reads CASSVGTGVEKLFF. CDR3 coding DNA: TGCGCCAGCAGCGTTGGGACAGGGGTGGAGAAACTGTTTTTT.

This clone was picked up a small number of times. Other DNA sequences in this specimen translate into the identical CDR3. V is TRBV19 and J is TRBJ1-1; possibly TRBD1 for D (6 bases). The CDR3 is 13 amino acids. V was shortened by 4 bases and J by 1 base, with 7 bases between the two germline ends. Germline V CDR1 and CDR2: LNHDA, SQIVND (reference sequence). CDR3 bases: TGTGCCAGTAGTAAACAGGGGAACACTGAAGCTTTCTTT. Translating gives CASSKQGNTEAFF.

The chain combines TRBV7-3 with TRBJ2-2, with 7 bases that match TRBD1. CDR1 is SGHTA and CDR2 is FQGTGA in the germline V gene. J was trimmed by 5 bases and V by 5 bases; bases with no gene match: 5. The CDR3 length is 14 residues. The CDR3 region is CASSRTGATGELFF. The CDR3 bases are TGTGCCAGCAGCCGGACAGGTGCAACCGGGGAGCTGTTTTTT.

This chain connects TRBV5-5 to TRBJ1-3; D not resolved. The ends were cut back, 3 bases at V and 0 bases at J, with 13 bases in the middle. Germline V gene sequence: CDR1 SGHKS, CDR2 YYEKEE (reference sequence). The CDR3 totals 16 residues. The CDR3 region is CASSSPRRASGNTIYF. In DNA, the CDR3 is TGTGCCAGCAGCTCACCTCGGCGGGCCTCTGGAAACACCATATATTTT.

The chain employs TRBV18 and TRBJ2-7; 8 bases are shared with TRBD1. The J segment lost 7 bases and the V segment lost 4 bases, leaving 6 bases of the junction unmatched. The CDR3 is 13 amino acids. Germline CDR1 reads KGHSH; CDR2 reads LQKENI. CDR3 in amino acids: CASSLDRDGEQYF. The CDR3 bases are TGTGCCAGCTCACTGGACAGGGACGGTGAGCAGTACTTC.

The chain uses TRBV10-2 and TRBJ2-2; D uncertain. The length of the CDR3 is 14 residues. Trimming removed 7 bases from V and 1 base from J, with 10 bases in between. The germline gives CDR1 WSHSY, CDR2 SAAADI. The DNA of the CDR3 is TGCGCCAGCATTCCAGATTTGAACACCGGGGAGCTGTTTTTT. Residues: CASIPDLNTGELFF.